The rows below give T cell receptor beta chains drawn from one sample of a study of T cells after yellow fever vaccination. TCRdb independently ran MiXCR on the 5' RACE reads; one entry per CDR3 protein. Among 450,000 to 600,000 distinct CDR3 sequences listed, around an eighth were seen once. Sequenced material: PBMCs, taken on the day of the yellow fever booster vaccination. The receptors were gathered from a man aged 30 to 45 who received the YFV17D yellow fever vaccine. The CDR3 runs from the conserved cysteine through the conserved F or W. Each record gives: clone size, J gene, V gene, D gene, CDR3 protein, CDR3 DNA. D genes are given only for firm matches. A row's size may be missing; if present it is once, few, many or a size class.

clone_size: NA; j_call: TRBJ2-3; v_call: TRBV3-1; d_call: TRBD2; cdr3_aa: CASSQSGATQYF; cdr3_nt: TGTGCCAGCAGCCAGAGCGGGGCTACGCAGTATTTT
clone_size: many; j_call: TRBJ2-6; v_call: TRBV15; d_call: TRBD1; cdr3_aa: CATSSPGTGNSGANVLTF; cdr3_nt: TGTGCCACCAGCAGTCCCGGGACAGGAAACTCTGGGGCCAACGTCCTGACTTTC
clone_size: NA; j_call: TRBJ2-5; v_call: TRBV12-3/TRBV12-4; d_call: NA; cdr3_aa: CASSLRGFETQYF; cdr3_nt: TGTGCCAGCAGTTTAAGGGGGTTCGAGACCCAGTACTTC
clone_size: few; j_call: TRBJ2-1; v_call: TRBV19; d_call: NA; cdr3_aa: CASSISISSNEQFF; cdr3_nt: TGTGCCAGTAGTATATCGATCAGCAGCAATGAGCAGTTCTTC
clone_size: few; j_call: TRBJ2-2; v_call: TRBV12-3/TRBV12-4; d_call: TRBD2; cdr3_aa: CASSLSRLAGTTGELFF; cdr3_nt: TGTGCCAGCAGTTTGAGCCGACTAGCGGGTACGACCGGGGAGCTGTTTTTT
clone_size: few; j_call: TRBJ2-7; v_call: TRBV12-3/TRBV12-4; d_call: NA; cdr3_aa: CASSTPITGFDYEQYF; cdr3_nt: TGTGCCAGCAGTACCCCTATTACAGGGTTTGACTACGAGCAGTACTTC
clone_size: NA; j_call: TRBJ2-1; v_call: TRBV7-2; d_call: NA; cdr3_aa: CASTHQPIQGEQFF; cdr3_nt: TGTGCCAGCACCCACCAGCCTATACAGGGTGAGCAGTTCTTC
clone_size: NA; j_call: TRBJ2-1; v_call: TRBV6-2/TRBV6-3; d_call: TRBD2; cdr3_aa: CASSLWTSGRNEQFF; cdr3_nt: TGTGCCAGCAGCCTGTGGACTAGCGGGAGGAATGAGCAGTTCTTC
clone_size: few; j_call: TRBJ2-6; v_call: TRBV14; d_call: NA; cdr3_aa: CASSQRRVGANVLTF; cdr3_nt: TGTGCCAGCAGCCAAAGGAGGGTTGGGGCCAACGTCCTGACTTTC
clone_size: few; j_call: TRBJ2-1; v_call: TRBV25-1; d_call: NA; cdr3_aa: CASSEMGDNEQFF; cdr3_nt: TGTGCCAGCAGTGAGATGGGCGACAATGAGCAGTTCTTC
clone_size: few; j_call: TRBJ2-7; v_call: TRBV5-1; d_call: NA; cdr3_aa: CASSLVGSFSYEQYF; cdr3_nt: TGCGCCAGCAGCTTGGTGGGGAGTTTCTCCTACGAGCAGTACTTC
clone_size: NA; j_call: TRBJ2-2; v_call: TRBV6-6; d_call: NA; cdr3_aa: CASGQNTGELFF; cdr3_nt: TGTGCTTCGGGACAGAACACCGGGGAGCTGTTTTTT
clone_size: NA; j_call: TRBJ2-5; v_call: TRBV3-1; d_call: TRBD1; cdr3_aa: CASSQDLGDRVTEETQYF; cdr3_nt: TGTGCCAGCAGCCAAGATCTTGGGGACAGGGTAACGGAGGAGACCCAGTACTTC